This is a list of T cell receptor beta chains from one sample in a study of T cell repertoires in cytomegalovirus infection. These receptors have no known antigen. TCRdb reprocessed the reads with MiXCR, giving one entry per CDR3 protein. The sample lists 900,000 to 950,000 distinct CDR3 sequences; about a third were seen once. Source: cultured CD8+ T cells from PBMCs, taken from culture after CMV antigen stimulation. Receptors originate from a human donor in good health (CMV status not recorded). Some clones in this sample may be carry-over from other donors' samples. CDR3s include the opening cysteine and the closing phenylalanine or tryptophan. Fields, in order: CDR3 DNA, CDR3 protein, J gene, D gene, V gene, clone size. D genes are given only for firm matches. The size of a clone is reported for some rows only, either as once, few or many, or as a class for expanded clones.

TGTGCCAGCAGTCCGATTCTATCGGCCCGGGAGCAGTTCTTC,CASSPILSAREQFF,TRBJ2-1,.,TRBV6-1,few
TGTGCCAGCAGCCTCGCAGGGCACTATGGCTACACCTTC,CASSLAGHYGYTF,TRBJ1-2,.,TRBV7-8,many
TGCAGTGCTAGTCCAAGTAAGGGTCCAAGAGTTGAAGCTTTCTTT,CSASPSKGPRVEAFF,TRBJ1-1,.,TRBV20-1,few
TGTGCCAGCAGTGACGAGGGCAGGGGGGAAGAGACCCAGTACTTC,CASSDEGRGEETQYF,TRBJ2-5,.,TRBV7-9,.
TGTGCCAGCAGCCCCATTGGTGGGTTAGGGGCCAACGTCCTGACTTTC,CASSPIGGLGANVLTF,TRBJ2-6,.,TRBV7-2,many
TGCGCCAGCAGCCTCCGGGACCAGTACAATGAGCAGTTCTTC,CASSLRDQYNEQFF,TRBJ2-1,.,TRBV5-1,.
TGTGCCAGCAGTGGGACAGGGGATACCTACGAGCAGTACTTC,CASSGTGDTYEQYF,TRBJ2-7,TRBD1,TRBV6-6,few
TGTGCCAGCAGCTTAGATCAGGGGACCTTCTATGGCTACACCTTC,CASSLDQGTFYGYTF,TRBJ1-2,.,TRBV7-8,few
TGTGCCAGCAGTTTATCCGGGGTCGAGCAGTACTTC,CASSLSGVEQYF,TRBJ2-7,.,TRBV12-3/TRBV12-4,.
TGTGCCATCAGTGAAGGAGGGATGGACAGGGAGGCAGATACGCAGTATTTT,CAISEGGMDREADTQYF,TRBJ2-3,TRBD1,TRBV10-3,.
TGTGCCAGCAGCTCTTGGACGACCCCAGGAGATACGCAGTATTTT,CASSSWTTPGDTQYF,TRBJ2-3,.,TRBV7-9,few
TGTGCCAGCAGTTTGATACTAGCGGGGGGGCAGGAGAATGAGCAGTTCTTC,CASSLILAGGQENEQFF,TRBJ2-1,TRBD2,TRBV28,few
TGTGCCACCAGCAGTCTCCCTTTTCCGAACACCGGGGAGCTGTTTTTT,CATSSLPFPNTGELFF,TRBJ2-2,.,TRBV15,.
TGTGCCAGCAGTCCATGGAAGCCCGGGGACACTGAAGCTTTCTTT,CASSPWKPGDTEAFF,TRBJ1-1,.,TRBV27,.
TGTGCCACCTTTGACGGGGGACCCTACAATGAGCAGTTCTTC,CATFDGGPYNEQFF,TRBJ2-1,.,TRBV2,.
TGTGCCACCACAGGGACGCCCTACACTGAAGCTTTCTTT,CATTGTPYTEAFF,TRBJ1-1,.,TRBV24-1,few
TGTGCTACTGGGTGGAATCAGCCCCAGCATTTT,CATGWNQPQHF,TRBJ1-5,.,TRBV6-1,.
TGCAGTGCTAGAGATGAACCCGGACTTAACACCGGGGAGCTGTTTTTT,CSARDEPGLNTGELFF,TRBJ2-2,.,TRBV20-1,.
TGTGCCAGCGGCGATCGGCCCCTCCACTTT,CASGDRPLHF,TRBJ1-6,.,TRBV27,.
TGTGCCAGCAGCACCGACATCTACTATGGCTACACCTTC,CASSTDIYYGYTF,TRBJ1-2,.,TRBV6-1,few
TGTGCCAGCAGTCCCCCTCGGGGGGGCTTCACAGATACGCAGTATTTT,CASSPPRGGFTDTQYF,TRBJ2-3,TRBD2,TRBV27,.
TGTGCCAGCAGCTTAATCAGGGCCATCATGAACACTGAAGCTTTCTTT,CASSLIRAIMNTEAFF,TRBJ1-1,.,TRBV7-3,.
TGCGCCAGCAGACCGGACAGGGGGTCCTACAATGAGCAGTTCTTC,CASRPDRGSYNEQFF,TRBJ2-1,TRBD1,TRBV4-1,few
TGTGCCAGCAGTAGGACCCAGGAGACCCAGTACTTC,CASSRTQETQYF,TRBJ2-5,.,TRBV12-3/TRBV12-4,.
TGTGCCAGCAGCTCTCAACGGGCGGGGGACTACAATGAGCAGTTCTTC,CASSSQRAGDYNEQFF,TRBJ2-1,TRBD2,TRBV7-9,many
TGTGCCAGCAGCGTAGGAGCCAACAATGAGCAGTTCTTC,CASSVGANNEQFF,TRBJ2-1,.,TRBV9,.
TGCGCCAGCAGCTTGTACGATCGTAATTGGGCCGGGGAGCTGTTTTTT,CASSLYDRNWAGELFF,TRBJ2-2,.,TRBV5-1,.
TGTGCCAGCAGCTTAGCGCCGTACTATGGCTACACCTTC,CASSLAPYYGYTF,TRBJ1-2,.,TRBV7-4,.
TGTGCCAGCAGCTCGGGGACTAGCGGGGGGGTATGGGGTGAGAATGAGCAGTTCTTC,CASSSGTSGGVWGENEQFF,TRBJ2-1,TRBD2,TRBV7-8,few
TGCGCCAGCAGTGAGTGGCGGGGTGATACGCAGTATTTT,CASSEWRGDTQYF,TRBJ2-3,.,TRBV10-1,.
TGTGCCAGCAGTCCCCCCTCACTATCCGGGACTGGCTACACCTTC,CASSPPSLSGTGYTF,TRBJ1-2,.,TRBV28,.
TGCGCCAGCAGCCAAGATGGGGGGGACGCAGATACGCAGTATTTT,CASSQDGGDADTQYF,TRBJ2-3,TRBD2,TRBV4-3,.
TGTGCCAGCAGCTTGGTTCCGGAAACCTACGAGCAGTACTTC,CASSLVPETYEQYF,TRBJ2-7,.,TRBV5-4,.